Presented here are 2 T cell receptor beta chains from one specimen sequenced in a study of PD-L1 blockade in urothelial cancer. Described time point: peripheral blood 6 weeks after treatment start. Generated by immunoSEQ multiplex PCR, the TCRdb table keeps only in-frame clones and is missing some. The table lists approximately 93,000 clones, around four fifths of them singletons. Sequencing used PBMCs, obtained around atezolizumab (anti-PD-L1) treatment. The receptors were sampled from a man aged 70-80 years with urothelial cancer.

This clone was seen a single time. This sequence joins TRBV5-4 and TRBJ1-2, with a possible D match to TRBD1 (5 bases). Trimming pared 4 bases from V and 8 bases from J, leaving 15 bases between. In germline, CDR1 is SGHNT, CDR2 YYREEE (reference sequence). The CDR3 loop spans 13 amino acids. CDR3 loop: CASSLGGDDGYTF. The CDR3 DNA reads TGTGCCAGCAGCCTCGGAGGGGATGACGGCTACACCTTC.

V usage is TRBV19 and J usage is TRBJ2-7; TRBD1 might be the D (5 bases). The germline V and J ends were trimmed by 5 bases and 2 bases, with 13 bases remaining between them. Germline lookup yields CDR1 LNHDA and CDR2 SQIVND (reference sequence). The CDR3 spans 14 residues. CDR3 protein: CASSSGRAAYEQYF. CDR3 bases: TGTGCCAGTAGTTCAGGCAGGGCCGCCTACGAGCAGTACTTC.